This record concerns one TCR beta chain sequence. Its specificity is not known. TRB cDNA was prepared as libraries by UMI-labeled 5' RACE. Following a re-call of the 5' RACE reads, TCRdb has one entry per CDR3 protein and lacks DNA. In total, the table holds roughly 90,000 distinct CDR3 sequences. This sample stems from a study of CXCR3-negative and CXCR3-positive naive CD8 T cells. Study-level information: TRB reads totalled about 150 million, about 1.5 +/- 0.3 million per library.

Germline CDR1 reads SGHTA; CDR2 reads FQGTGA. CDR3 length equals 16 residues. Study-level findings and limits: Relative to CXCR3-negative naive cells, CXCR3-positive naive cells had more hydrophobic TRB CDR3s.

Sequences were obtained from naive CXCR3- CD8+ T cells from blood. Regarding subset: CD45RO-CCR7+CD27+CD95- naive CD8+ T cells lacking CXCR3 (TNR3-). The sequence derives from a human donor in good health. Some clones in this sample may be carry-over from other donors' samples. V is TRBV7-3 and J is TRBJ2-3; TCRdb lists TRBD1, though no DNA is available to test this call. The CDR3 protein is CASSSTGGGRTDTQYF.